This entry features one TCR beta chain sequence. These data are taken from a study of blood T cell repertoires in COVID-19. Data came from immunoSEQ multiplex PCR; TCRdb stores just in-frame clones and leaves some out. The sample carries fewer than 400,000 clones, roughly 85% recorded once. The sequence came from a woman aged 18-29 years with acute or convalescent COVID-19. The sequenced material came from peripheral blood.

CDR3 residues: CASSGATGGTDTQYF. The DNA for the CDR3 is TGTGCCAGCAGCGGAGCGACAGGGGGCACAGATACGCAGTATTTT. This chain uses TRBV5-6 with TRBJ2-3, with TRBD1 identical over 8 bases. The V gene end was trimmed by 4 bases and the J gene end by 1 base; junction bases not matched to a gene: 5. The CDR3 extends over 15 amino acids. The germline V gene has CDR1 SGHDT and CDR2 YYEEEE.